This T cell receptor (beta chain) originates from a study of CD8 T cells in cerebrospinal fluid in Alzheimer's disease. No DNA is given; TCRdb re-called the 10x single-cell sequencing reads and lists each CDR3 protein once. This sample contains 1,400 to 1,500 distinct CDR3 sequences. Germline lookup yields CDR1 MNHEY and CDR2 SVGAGI. CDR3 length: 14 amino acids. The sequence came from a human donor with mild cognitive impairment. The chain has TRBV6-5 and TRBJ2-1; TCRdb selects TRBD1, and the lack of DNA leaves this call unchecked. The sequencing sample was made of cerebrospinal fluid. CDR3 region: CASSYSAGGGEQFF.